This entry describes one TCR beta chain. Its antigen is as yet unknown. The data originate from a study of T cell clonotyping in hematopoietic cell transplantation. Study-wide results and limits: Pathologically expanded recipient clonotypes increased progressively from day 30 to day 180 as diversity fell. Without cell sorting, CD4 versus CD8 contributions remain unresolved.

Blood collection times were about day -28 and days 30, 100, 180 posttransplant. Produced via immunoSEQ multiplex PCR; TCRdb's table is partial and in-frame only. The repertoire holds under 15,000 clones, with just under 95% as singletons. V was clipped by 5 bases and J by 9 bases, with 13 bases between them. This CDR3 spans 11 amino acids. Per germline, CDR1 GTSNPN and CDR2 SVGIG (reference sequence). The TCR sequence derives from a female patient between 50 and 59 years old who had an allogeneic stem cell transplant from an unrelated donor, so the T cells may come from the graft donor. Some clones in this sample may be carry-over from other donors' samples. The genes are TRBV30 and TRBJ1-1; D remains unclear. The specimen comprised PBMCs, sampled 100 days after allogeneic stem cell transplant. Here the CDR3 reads CAWAEQSQAFF. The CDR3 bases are TGTGCCTGGGCCGAGCAGTCCCAAGCTTTCTTT.